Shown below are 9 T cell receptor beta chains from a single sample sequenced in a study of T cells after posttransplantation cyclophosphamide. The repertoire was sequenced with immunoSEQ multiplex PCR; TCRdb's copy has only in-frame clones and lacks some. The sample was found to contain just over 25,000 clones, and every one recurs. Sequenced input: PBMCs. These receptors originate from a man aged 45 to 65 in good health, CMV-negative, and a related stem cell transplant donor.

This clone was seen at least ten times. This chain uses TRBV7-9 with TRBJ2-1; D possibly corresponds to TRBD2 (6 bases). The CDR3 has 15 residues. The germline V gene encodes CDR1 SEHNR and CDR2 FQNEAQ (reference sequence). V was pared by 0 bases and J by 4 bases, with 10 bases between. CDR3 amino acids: CASSLASSVYNEQFF. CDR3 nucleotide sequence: TGTGCCAGCAGCTTAGCTTCTAGCGTGTACAATGAGCAGTTCTTC.

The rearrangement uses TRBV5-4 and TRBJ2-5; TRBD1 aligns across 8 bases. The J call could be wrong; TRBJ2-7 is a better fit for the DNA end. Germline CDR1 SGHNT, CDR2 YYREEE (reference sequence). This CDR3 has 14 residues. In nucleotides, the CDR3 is TGTGCCAGCAGCTTGGACAGGGGGGCCTACGAGCAGTACTTC. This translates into CASSLDRGAYEQYF.

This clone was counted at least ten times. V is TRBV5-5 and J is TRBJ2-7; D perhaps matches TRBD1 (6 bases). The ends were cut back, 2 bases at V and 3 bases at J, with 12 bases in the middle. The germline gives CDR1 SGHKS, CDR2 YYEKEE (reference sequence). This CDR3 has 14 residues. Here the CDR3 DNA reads TGTGCCAGCAGCTTCACAGGGTTTTTCTACGAGCAGTACTTC. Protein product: CASSFTGFFYEQYF.

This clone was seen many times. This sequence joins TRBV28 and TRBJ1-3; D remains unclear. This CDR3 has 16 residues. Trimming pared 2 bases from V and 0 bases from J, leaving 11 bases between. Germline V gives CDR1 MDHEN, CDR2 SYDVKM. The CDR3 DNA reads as TGTGCCAGCAGTTTACTCGGCGGGAGCTCTGGAAACACCATATATTTT. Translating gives CASSLLGGSSGNTIYF.

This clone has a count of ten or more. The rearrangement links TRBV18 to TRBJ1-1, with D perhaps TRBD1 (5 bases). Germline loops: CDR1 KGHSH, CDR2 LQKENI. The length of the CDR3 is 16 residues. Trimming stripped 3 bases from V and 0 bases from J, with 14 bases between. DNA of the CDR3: TGTGCCAGCTCACCCTTCTTGACAGACATGAACACTGAAGCTTTCTTT. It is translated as CASSPFLTDMNTEAFF.

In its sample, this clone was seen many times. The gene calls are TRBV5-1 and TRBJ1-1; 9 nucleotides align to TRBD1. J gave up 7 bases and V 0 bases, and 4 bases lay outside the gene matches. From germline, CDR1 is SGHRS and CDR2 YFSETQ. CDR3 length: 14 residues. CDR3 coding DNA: TGCGCCAGCAGCTTGGTGGACAGGGGTAATGAAGCTTTCTTT. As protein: CASSLVDRGNEAFF.

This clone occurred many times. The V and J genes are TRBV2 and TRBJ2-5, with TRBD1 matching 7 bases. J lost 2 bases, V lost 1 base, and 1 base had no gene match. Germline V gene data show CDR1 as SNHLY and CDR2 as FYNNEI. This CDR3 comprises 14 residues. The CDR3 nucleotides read TGTGCCAGCAGTGAAGGGACAGGTCAAGAGACCCAGTACTTC. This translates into CASSEGTGQETQYF.

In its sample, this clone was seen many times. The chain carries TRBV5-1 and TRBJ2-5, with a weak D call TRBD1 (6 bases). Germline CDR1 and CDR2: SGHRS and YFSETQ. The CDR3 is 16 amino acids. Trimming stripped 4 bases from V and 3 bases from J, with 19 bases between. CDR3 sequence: CASSVGSGTLEETQYF. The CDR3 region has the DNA TGCGCCAGCAGCGTCGGCTCCGGGACACTAGAAGAGACCCAGTACTTC.

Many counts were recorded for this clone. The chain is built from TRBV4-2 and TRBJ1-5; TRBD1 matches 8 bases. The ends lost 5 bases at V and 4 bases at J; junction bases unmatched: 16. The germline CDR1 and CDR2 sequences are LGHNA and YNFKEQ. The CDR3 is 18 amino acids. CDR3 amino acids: CASSDILSGTGLNQPQHF. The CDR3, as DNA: TGTGCCAGCAGCGACATCCTGTCCGGGACAGGCCTAAATCAGCCCCAGCATTTT.